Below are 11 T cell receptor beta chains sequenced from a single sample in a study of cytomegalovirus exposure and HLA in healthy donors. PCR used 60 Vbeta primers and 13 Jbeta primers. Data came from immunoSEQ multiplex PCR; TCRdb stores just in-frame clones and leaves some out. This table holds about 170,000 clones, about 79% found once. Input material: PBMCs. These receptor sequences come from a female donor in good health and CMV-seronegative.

CDR3 in DNA: TGTGCCAGTAGTATTGACCCCGCGGGGGGCTACACCTTC. It encodes CASSIDPAGGYTF. The chain combines TRBV19 with TRBJ1-2; no clear D gene. V lost 3 bases and J lost 8, with 13 bases in between. The CDR3 loop spans 13 amino acids. Germline-derived CDR1 and CDR2 are LNHDA and SQIVND (reference sequence). Full variable domain (remainder filled in from reference TRBV19 and TRBJ1-2): DGGITQSPKYLFRKEGQNVTLSCEQNLNHDAMYWYRQDPGQGLRLIYYSQIVNDFQKGDIAEGYSVSREKKESFPLTVTSAQKNPTAFYLCASSIDPAGGYTFGSGTRLTVV.

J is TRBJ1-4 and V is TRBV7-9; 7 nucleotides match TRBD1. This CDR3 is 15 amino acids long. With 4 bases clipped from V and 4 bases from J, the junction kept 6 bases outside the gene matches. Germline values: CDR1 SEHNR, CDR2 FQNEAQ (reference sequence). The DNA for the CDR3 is TGTGCCAGCAGCTCACGGAGGGACAGTAATGAAAAACTGTTTTTT. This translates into CASSSRRDSNEKLFF.

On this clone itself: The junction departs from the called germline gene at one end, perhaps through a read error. The CDR3 DNA reads as TGTGCCAGCTCACCACTGGTAGGCCAAAACAGTCAGTACTTC. Translation: CASSPLVGQNSQYF. V is TRBV18 and J is TRBJ2-4; D gene ambiguous. There are 14 residues in the CDR3. CDR1 is KGHSH and CDR2 is LQKENI in the germline V gene.

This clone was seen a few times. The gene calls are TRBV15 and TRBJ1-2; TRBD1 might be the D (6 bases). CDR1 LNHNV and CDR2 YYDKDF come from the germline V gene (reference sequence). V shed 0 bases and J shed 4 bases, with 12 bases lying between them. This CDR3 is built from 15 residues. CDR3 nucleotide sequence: TGTGCCACCAGCAGAGATTACAGGGCTGGCTATGGCTACACCTTC. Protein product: CATSRDYRAGYGYTF.

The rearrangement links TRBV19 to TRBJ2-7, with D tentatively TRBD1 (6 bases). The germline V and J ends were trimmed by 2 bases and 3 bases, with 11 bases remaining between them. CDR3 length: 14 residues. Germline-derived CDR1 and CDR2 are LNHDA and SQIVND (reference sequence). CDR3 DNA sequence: TGTGCCAGTAGTATATCAGGGGTCGGCTACGAGCAGTACTTC. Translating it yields CASSISGVGYEQYF.

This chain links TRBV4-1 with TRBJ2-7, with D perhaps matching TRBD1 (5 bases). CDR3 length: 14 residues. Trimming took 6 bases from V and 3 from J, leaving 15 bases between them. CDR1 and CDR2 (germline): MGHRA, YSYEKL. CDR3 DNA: TGCGCCAGCAGTCGCGGCCCAGGGCTCTACGAGCAGTACTTC. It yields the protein CASSRGPGLYEQYF.

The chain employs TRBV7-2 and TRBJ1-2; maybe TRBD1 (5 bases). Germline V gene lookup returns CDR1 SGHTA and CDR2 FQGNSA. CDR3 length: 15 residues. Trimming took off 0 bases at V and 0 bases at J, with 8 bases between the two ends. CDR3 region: CASSLAGTPNYGYTF. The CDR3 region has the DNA TGTGCCAGCAGCTTAGCAGGGACTCCTAACTATGGCTACACCTTC. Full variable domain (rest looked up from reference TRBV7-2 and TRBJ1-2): GAGVSQSPSNKVTEKGKDVELRCDPISGHTALYWYRQSLGQGLEFLIYFQGNSAPDKSGLPSDRFSAERTGGSVSTLTIQRTQQEDSAVYLCASSLAGTPNYGYTFGSGTRLTVV.

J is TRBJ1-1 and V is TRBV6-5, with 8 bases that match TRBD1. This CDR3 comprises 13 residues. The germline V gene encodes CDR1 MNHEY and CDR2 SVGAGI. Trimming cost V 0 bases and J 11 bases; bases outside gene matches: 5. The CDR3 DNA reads TGTGCCAGCAGTTACTCGATTCAGGGGGCGGCTTTCTTT. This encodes CASSYSIQGAAFF.

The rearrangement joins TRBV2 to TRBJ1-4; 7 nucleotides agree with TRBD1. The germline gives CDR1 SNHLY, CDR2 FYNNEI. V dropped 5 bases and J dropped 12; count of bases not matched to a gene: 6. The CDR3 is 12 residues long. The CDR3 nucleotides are TGTGCCAGCAGTCGTAATGACAGGGAACTGTTTTTT. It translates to CASSRNDRELFF.

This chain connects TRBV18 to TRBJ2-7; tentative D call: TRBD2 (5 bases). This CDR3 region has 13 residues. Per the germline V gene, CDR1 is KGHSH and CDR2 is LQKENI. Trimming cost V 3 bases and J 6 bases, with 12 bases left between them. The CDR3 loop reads CASSPGLDSEQYF. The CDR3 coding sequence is TGTGCCAGCTCACCTGGACTGGACTCCGAGCAGTACTTC.

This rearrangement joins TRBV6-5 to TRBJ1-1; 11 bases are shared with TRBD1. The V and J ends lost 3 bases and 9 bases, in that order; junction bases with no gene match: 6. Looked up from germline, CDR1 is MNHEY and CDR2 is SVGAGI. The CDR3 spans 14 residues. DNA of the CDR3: TGTGCCAGCAGTTATCCCGGACAGGGGGCGAAAGCTTTCTTT. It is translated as CASSYPGQGAKAFF.